The clone carrying this T cell receptor (beta chain) was counted only a few times. The sample is drawn from a study of T-cell reconstitution after alpha-beta-depleted transplantation in children. This sample's TCRbeta library carried unique molecular identifier barcodes. One entry per CDR3 protein, called by TCRdb with MiXCR from the PCR reads. In the table there are 400,000 to 500,000 distinct CDR3 sequences, around 9.9% of which are singletons. Sequenced material: PBMCs from the stem cell graft donor, taken from the stem cell graft. This sequence was found in a human donor who donated a stem cell graft to a child with acute myeloid leukemia.

CDR3 sequence: CASSLTSPNTGELFF. Here the CDR3 DNA reads TGCGCCAGCAGCTTAACTAGCCCAAACACCGGGGAGCTGTTTTTT. The V gene is TRBV5-1, the J gene TRBJ2-2, with D tentatively TRBD2 (6 bases). V was pared by 2 bases and J by 2 bases, with 10 bases between. Germline values: CDR1 SGHRS, CDR2 YFSETQ. The CDR3 spans 15 residues.